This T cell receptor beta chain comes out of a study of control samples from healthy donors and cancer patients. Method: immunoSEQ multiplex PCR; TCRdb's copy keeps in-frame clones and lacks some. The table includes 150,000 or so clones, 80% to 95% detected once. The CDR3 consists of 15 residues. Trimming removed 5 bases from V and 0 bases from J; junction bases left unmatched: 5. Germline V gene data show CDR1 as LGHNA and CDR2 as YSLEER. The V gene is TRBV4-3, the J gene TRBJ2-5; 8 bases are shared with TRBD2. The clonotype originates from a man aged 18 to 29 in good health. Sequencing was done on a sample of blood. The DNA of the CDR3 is TGCGCCAGCAGCTCCAGCGGGAGACACCAAGAGACCCAGTACTTC. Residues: CASSSSGRHQETQYF.